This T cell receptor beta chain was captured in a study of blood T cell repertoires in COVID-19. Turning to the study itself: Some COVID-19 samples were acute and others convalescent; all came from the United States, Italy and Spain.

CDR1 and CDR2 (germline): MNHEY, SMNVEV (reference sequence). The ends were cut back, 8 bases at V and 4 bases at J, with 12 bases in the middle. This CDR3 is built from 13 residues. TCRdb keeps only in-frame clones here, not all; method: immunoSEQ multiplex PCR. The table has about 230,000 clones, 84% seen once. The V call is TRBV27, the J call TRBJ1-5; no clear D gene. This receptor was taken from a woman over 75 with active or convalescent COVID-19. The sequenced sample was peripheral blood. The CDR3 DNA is TGTGCCAGCTCTGGAGGTTTGAATCAGCCCCAGCATTTT. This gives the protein CASSGGLNQPQHF.